This T cell receptor delta chain was retrieved from a study of Vδ1+ human thymocytes. The V gene's germline CDR1 is TSWWSYY and CDR2 QGS. V was shortened by 5 bases and J by 8 bases, with 21 bases between the two germline ends. The CDR3 is 15 amino acids. The sorted cells were CD3+ Vdelta1+ Vdelta2- thymocytes from alphabeta-depleted thymus. Vdelta1+ thymocyte sorts reached between about 96% and 99.6% purity. RNA was extracted from the cells and then reverse transcribed. CDR3 amplicons came from multiplex PCR with pooled V-gene forward and constant-region reverse primers. TCRdb called clones anew from the multiplex PCR reads with CATT. The repertoire holds about 25,000 delta-chain clones, with 25% to 30% as singletons. Study observations and caveats: Unexpected Vdelta2 sequences could cause misinterpretation of bulk repertoire data. Around 20% of thymic delta-chain sequences were Vdelta2, with few Vdelta3, unlike blood Vdelta1+ controls. Highly polyclonal TRG and TRD repertoires with Gaussian CDR3 length distributions appeared in thymus.

This clone occurred a few times. No antigen is known for it. The chain employs TRDV1 and TRDJ1; D not resolved. Sequencing was done on a sample of Vdelta1+ gamma-delta thymocytes from the thymus. The subset is: FACS-sorted CD3+ TCRalphabeta- TCRVdelta1+ TCRVdelta2- thymocytes. The receptor's source is a boy less than two years old who had congenital heart surgery. The DNA for the CDR3 is TGTGCTCTTGGGCGAAAAATGATGCGTACCCCAAAACTCATCTTT. Encoded protein: CALGRKMMRTPKLIF.